Each of the 22 T cell receptor beta chains below was sequenced from the same sample in a study of OX40 agonist ivuxolimab in advanced cancers. The assay was immunoSEQ multiplex PCR, and TCRdb's table has in-frame clones only and misses some. This table has about 61,000 clones, roughly four fifths appearing once. The sequences come from CD4+ or CD8+ T cells sorted from blood, collected in a trial of the OX40 agonist ivuxolimab. These receptors came from an adult with an advanced solid tumor such as melanoma, head and neck, liver or kidney cancer.

There are a few counts of this clone. The rearrangement links TRBV29-1 to TRBJ2-2, with a possible D match to TRBD1 (6 bases). Germline CDR1 SQVTM, CDR2 ANQGSEA. V lost 3 bases and J 4 bases, leaving 15 bases between the germline ends. The CDR3 runs 15 residues. The CDR3 DNA reads as TGCAGCGTTGAGCAAGCAGGGGCGAGCACCGGGGAGCTGTTTTTT. This translates into CSVEQAGASTGELFF.

The rearrangement uses TRBV5-1 and TRBJ2-3; 12 bases match TRBD1. After removal of 0 bases from V and 7 bases from J, the junction contained 9 bases not matched to a gene. This CDR3 contains 17 residues. Germline V lookup: CDR1 SGHRS, CDR2 YFSETQ. The CDR3 spells CASSLAYGTGGENTQYF. CDR3 nucleotides: TGCGCCAGCAGCTTGGCGTATGGGACAGGGGGCGAAAATACGCAGTATTTT. The whole variable domain, filled in from reference TRBV5-1 and TRBJ2-3, reads KAGVTQTPRYLIKTRGQQVTLSCSPISGHRSVSWYQQTPGQGLQFLFEYFSETQRNKGNFPGRFSGRQFSNSRSEMNVSTLELGDSALYLCASSLAYGTGGENTQYFGPGTRLTVL.

The chain has TRBV7-2 and TRBJ2-5; D ambiguous. CDR1 and CDR2 from the germline V gene are SGHTA and FQGNSA. Trimming cost V 3 bases and J 5 bases, with 13 bases left between them. CDR3 length: 14 residues. Here the CDR3 DNA reads TGTGCCAGCAGCTTCCGGGTTGCTGGGGAGACCCAGTACTTC. Translated: CASSFRVAGETQYF.

This rearrangement joins TRBV18 to TRBJ2-3; no firm D call. CDR1 is KGHSH, CDR2 LQKENI, per germline. This CDR3 comprises 13 residues. V was shortened by 5 bases and J by 4 bases, with 10 bases between the two germline ends. CDR3 amino acids: CASSTHVADTQYF. CDR3 bases: TGTGCCAGCTCAACACACGTAGCAGATACGCAGTATTTT.

The gene calls are TRBV18 and TRBJ1-4; D gene ambiguous. CDR1 KGHSH and CDR2 LQKENI come from the germline V gene. This CDR3 contains 11 residues. Trimming shortened V by 2 bases and J by 6 bases, and 1 base separated the two germline ends. CDR3 bases: TGTGCCAGCTCACCAGATGAAAAACTGTTTTTT. This codes for CASSPDEKLFF.

This clone was counted a single time. This chain joins TRBV7-8 and TRBJ2-5, with D tentatively TRBD1 (6 bases). Per the germline V gene, CDR1 is SGHVS and CDR2 is FQNEAQ. The germline V and J ends were trimmed by 4 bases and 5 bases, with 14 bases remaining between them. The CDR3 sequence is 14 residues long. The CDR3 region is CASSYRVLGETQYF. CDR3 sequence (DNA): TGTGCCAGCAGCTACAGGGTTTTAGGGGAGACCCAGTACTTC.

The CDR3 nucleotides are TGCAGCGCGGACAGGGAGGTTGGCACTGAAGCTTTCTTT. Its translation: CSADREVGTEAFF. This sequence joins TRBV29-1 and TRBJ1-1, with 8 bases identical to TRBD1. Germline CDR1 and CDR2: SQVTM and ANQGSEA. The CDR3 consists of 13 residues. Trimming cost V 7 bases and J 4 bases; bases outside gene matches: 8.

Only a few counts were recorded for this clone. This sequence joins TRBV7-3 and TRBJ2-1; D is unresolved. The germline V gene encodes CDR1 SGHTA and CDR2 FQGTGA. This CDR3 has 13 residues. The V and J ends lost 2 bases and 7 bases respectively, with 9 bases between them. This CDR3 is CASSLSAGNEQFF. The CDR3, as DNA: TGTGCCAGCAGCTTATCAGCAGGAAATGAGCAGTTCTTC.

The chain joins TRBV19 to TRBJ2-3; D is unresolved. Germline values: CDR1 LNHDA, CDR2 SQIVND (reference sequence). V gave up 4 bases and J gave up 1 base, with 6 bases separating them. This CDR3 is 13 amino acids long. In DNA, the CDR3 is TGTGCCAGTAGTACGACTGGCACAGATACGCAGTATTTT. Translated, it gives CASSTTGTDTQYF.

This chain uses TRBV2 with TRBJ2-3, with TRBD2 matching over 13 bases. J gave up 6 bases and V 0 bases, and 3 bases lay outside the gene matches. The germline V gene encodes CDR1 SNHLY and CDR2 FYNNEI. The length of the CDR3 is 16 residues. This chain's CDR3 is CASSEARTSGGDTQYF. In DNA, the CDR3 is TGTGCCAGCAGTGAAGCCCGGACTAGCGGGGGCGATACGCAGTATTTT. Looking up the rest from reference TRBV2 and TRBJ2-3 gives the full variable domain: EPEVTQTPSHQVTQMGQEVILRCVPISNHLYFYWYRQILGQKVEFLVSFYNNEISEKSEIFDDQFSVERPDGSNFTLKIRSTKLEDSAMYFCASSEARTSGGDTQYFGPGTRLTVL.

J is TRBJ2-2 and V is TRBV19, with D perhaps matching TRBD1 or TRBD2 (5 bases each). V dropped 7 bases and J dropped 1 base, with 13 bases sitting between them. Germline CDR1 reads LNHDA; CDR2 reads SQIVND (reference sequence). CDR3 length: 15 amino acids. For the CDR3, the DNA is TGTGCCAGTACACCTATTGGGGGGAACACCGGGGAGCTGTTTTTT. Protein: CASTPIGGNTGELFF.

The rearrangement joins TRBV28 to TRBJ2-7; 11 nucleotides line up with TRBD2. This CDR3 is 16 amino acids long. J gave up 2 bases and V 2 bases, and 5 bases lay outside the gene matches. Germline-derived CDR1 and CDR2 are MDHEN and SYDVKM. CDR3 protein: CASSLEGTSGTYEQYF. The CDR3 nucleotides are TGTGCCAGCAGTTTAGAGGGGACTAGCGGTACCTACGAGCAGTACTTC.

In DNA form, the CDR3 reads TGCAGTGGAGGGGGCGGATATGGCTACACCTTC. Translated, it gives CSGGGGYGYTF. J is TRBJ1-2 and V is TRBV20-1; 7 bases match TRBD1. The CDR3 length is 11 residues. Germline V lookup: CDR1 DFQATT, CDR2 SNEGSKA (reference sequence). V gave up 7 bases and J gave up 5 bases; unmatched junction bases: 4.

The chain employs TRBV9 and TRBJ2-5, with D possibly being TRBD2 (6 bases). This CDR3 contains 15 residues. V was pared by 4 bases and J by 4 bases, with 17 bases between. The germline V gene encodes CDR1 SGDLS and CDR2 YYNGEE. The CDR3 sequence is CASSSTPGTAETQYF. The CDR3 DNA is TGTGCCAGCAGCTCAACTCCCGGGACTGCAGAGACCCAGTACTTC. The whole variable domain, filled in from reference TRBV9 and TRBJ2-5, reads DSGVTQTPKHLITATGQRVTLRCSPRSGDLSVYWYQQSLDQGLQFLIQYYNGEERAKGNILERFSAQQFPDLHSELNLSSLELGDSALYFCASSSTPGTAETQYFGPGTRLLVL.

This clone was seen more than once but under ten times. The chain employs TRBV2 and TRBJ1-5; D may be TRBD1 (6 bases). V was trimmed by 6 bases and J by 6 bases, leaving 15 bases between them. Germline CDR1 SNHLY, CDR2 FYNNEI. The CDR3 consists of 14 residues. This CDR3 reads CASRRETGGQPQHF. DNA of the CDR3: TGTGCCAGCAGGAGGGAGACAGGTGGTCAGCCCCAGCATTTT. The full variable domain, rest sourced from reference TRBV2 and TRBJ1-5, is EPEVTQTPSHQVTQMGQEVILRCVPISNHLYFYWYRQILGQKVEFLVSFYNNEISEKSEIFDDQFSVERPDGSNFTLKIRSTKLEDSAMYFCASRRETGGQPQHFGDGTRLSIL.

The chain joins TRBV6-1 to TRBJ1-5; D call uncertain. Deletions cut 3 bases from V and 3 bases from J, with 9 bases between. Germline V lookup: CDR1 MNHNS, CDR2 SASEGT. The CDR3 loop spans 14 amino acids. CDR3 DNA: TGTGCCAGCAGTGAGCTAGGGTACAATCAGCCCCAGCATTTT. Its protein is CASSELGYNQPQHF.

The chain employs TRBV18 and TRBJ2-1; D unresolved. The CDR3 has 13 amino acids. V gave up 4 bases and J gave up 9 bases, with 13 bases separating them. Germline V CDR1 and CDR2: KGHSH, LQKENI. The CDR3 reads CASSQRVTAEQFF. The CDR3 DNA reads TGTGCCAGCTCACAAAGGGTAACAGCTGAGCAGTTCTTC.

This clone came up once. J is TRBJ2-1 and V is TRBV9; weak D call: TRBD1 (5 bases). The CDR3 has 14 amino acids. V gave up 0 bases and J gave up 11 bases, with 15 bases separating them. Germline lookup yields CDR1 SGDLS and CDR2 YYNGEE. CDR3 in DNA: TGTGCCAGCAGCGTAGGGCAGGGAAGTCGCCAGCAGTTCTTC. Its protein product is CASSVGQGSRQQFF.

The chain is built from TRBV19 and TRBJ2-1; 11 bases are shared with TRBD2. Germline V gene lookup returns CDR1 LNHDA and CDR2 SQIVND (reference sequence). The CDR3 is made up of 16 amino acids. The ends lost 3 bases at V and 7 bases at J; junction bases unmatched: 8. This CDR3 is CASSIMTSGAKNEQFF. The CDR3 DNA reads TGTGCCAGTAGTATTATGACTAGCGGGGCCAAAAATGAGCAGTTCTTC.

CDR3: CATSRGQEETQYF. CDR3 DNA sequence: TGTGCCACCAGCAGAGGCCAAGAAGAGACCCAGTACTTC. The V and J genes are TRBV15 and TRBJ2-5; unclear D gene. This CDR3 spans 13 amino acids. V lost 1 base and J 3 bases, leaving 6 bases between the germline ends. Germline V gene data show CDR1 as LNHNV and CDR2 as YYDKDF (reference sequence).

The rearrangement uses TRBV15 and TRBJ2-1, with TRBD1 identical over 8 bases. Germline V gene sequence: CDR1 LNHNV, CDR2 YYDKDF (reference sequence). The V gene end was trimmed by 5 bases and the J gene end by 6 bases; junction bases not matched to a gene: 6. The CDR3 length is 14 residues. CDR3 protein: CATSGGQGPNEQFF. CDR3 DNA sequence: TGTGCCACCAGCGGAGGACAGGGCCCCAATGAGCAGTTCTTC.

This sequence joins TRBV18 and TRBJ1-3; TRBD1 aligns across 8 bases. CDR1 is KGHSH, CDR2 LQKENI, per germline. After removal of 1 base from V and 1 base from J, the junction contained 9 bases not matched to a gene. CDR3 length: 18 residues. In DNA form, the CDR3 reads TGTGCCAGCTCACCACAAACAGGCGGGACAGGATCTGGAAACACCATATATTTT. Protein: CASSPQTGGTGSGNTIYF.